The entry below gives a single T cell receptor beta chain sequence along with its context. V was clipped by 5 bases and J by 6 bases; unmatched bases: 5. Per germline, CDR1 WNHNN and CDR2 SYGVQD (reference sequence). This CDR3 spans 14 amino acids. Sequenced by immunoSEQ multiplex PCR; TCRdb stores in-frame clones only, minus some. The sample lists fewer than 350,000 clones; around 90% were seen once. This record comes from a study of blood T cell repertoires in COVID-19. Study at large: Spain, Italy and the United States supplied samples that represented acute and convalescent COVID-19. PBMCs, B-cell-depleted T cells, or T cells provided the cDNA or gDNA that made up the material.

Participants spanned ages about 18 to 100 years and resided in around 25 US areas. Participants were placed into cohorts based on the clinical history they reported. This TCR was recovered from a woman younger than 30 with acute COVID-19. The sample consisted of PBMCs or T cells enriched from blood (not recorded which). The rearrangement joins TRBV10-1 to TRBJ2-1; 9 bases fit TRBD1. CDR3 DNA: TGCGCCAGCAGTACAGGGGGCATCGGCAATGAGCAGTTCTTC. This gives the protein CASSTGGIGNEQFF.